The next 18 T cell receptor beta chains were all read from a single sample in a study of CXCR3-negative and CXCR3-positive naive CD8 T cells. All TRB cDNA libraries came from 5' RACE performed with UMI labels. TCRdb re-called the 5' RACE reads and shows each CDR3 protein once, DNA omitted. The table lists about 8,300 distinct CDR3 sequences. Sequenced input: naive CXCR3- CD8+ T cells from blood. Subset here: CD45RO-CCR7+CD27+CD95- naive CD8+ T cells lacking CXCR3 (TNR3-). These receptors all stem from a human donor in good health. Some clones in this sample may be carry-over from other donors' samples.

The CDR3 spells CSVVGDDYGYTF. The V and J genes are TRBV29-1 and TRBJ1-2; TCRdb calls TRBD1, which cannot be checked without DNA. This CDR3 has 12 amino acids. CDR1 and CDR2 from the germline V gene are SQVTM and ANQGSEA.

This clonotype is identified as medium-sized (0.01 to 0.1%) from frequency. The chain links TRBV7-9 to TRBJ2-5; TCRdb picks TRBD1, but there is no DNA to check that call. The CDR3 has 19 residues. The V gene's germline CDR1 is SEHNR and CDR2 FQNEAQ (reference sequence). The CDR3 protein is CASSLPGQGTIWTQETQYF.

This clonotype is identified as medium-sized from frequency. The V call is TRBV6-5, the J call TRBJ1-1; there is no DNA to check the TCRdb D call of TRBD1. This CDR3 spans 13 amino acids. In germline, CDR1 is MNHEY, CDR2 SVGAGI. CDR3 region: CASSLGGLTEAFF.

Its frequency marks this clonotype as medium-sized. The genes are TRBV29-1 and TRBJ2-7. This CDR3 is built from 12 residues. Germline V gene lookup returns CDR1 SQVTM and CDR2 ANQGSEA. The chain's CDR3 is CSVEQAGHEQYF.

Its frequency marks this clonotype as medium-sized. This sequence joins TRBV7-8 and TRBJ2-5. CDR3 length equals 15 residues. The germline V gene encodes CDR1 SGHVS and CDR2 FQNEAQ. The CDR3 protein is CASSDVDQNVETQYF.

The chain employs TRBV20-1 and TRBJ2-1; the TCRdb call, TRBD1, lacks DNA for checking. The CDR3 has 13 amino acids. CDR1 is DFQATT, CDR2 SNEGSKA, per germline (reference sequence). CDR3 protein: CSSLRGDYNEQFF.

V is TRBV13 and J is TRBJ2-3; TCRdb calls TRBD1, which cannot be checked without DNA. The germline V gene has CDR1 PRHDT and CDR2 FYEKMQ (reference sequence). There are 15 residues in the CDR3. The CDR3 sequence: CASSGGRGGGDTQYF.

The chain has TRBV6-1 and TRBJ2-7; lacking DNA, the TRBD1 call made by TCRdb goes unchecked. The length of the CDR3 is 14 residues. CDR1 and CDR2 from the germline V gene are MNHNS and SASEGT. CDR3: CASKGSPGWSEQYF.

The chain uses TRBV6-5 and TRBJ1-2. There are 14 residues in the CDR3. Germline assignment: CDR1 MNHEY and CDR2 SVGAGI. CDR3 in amino acids: CASSVGLLNYGYTF.

This chain joins TRBV29-1 and TRBJ2-1. The CDR3 contains 15 residues. Germline CDR1 and CDR2: SQVTM and ANQGSEA. The CDR3: CSVEFVGVSYNEQFF.

The rearrangement joins TRBV29-1 to TRBJ2-7; TCRdb proposes TRBD2, but this gene call is untestable without DNA. The length of the CDR3 is 15 residues. Germline CDR1 reads SQVTM; CDR2 reads ANQGSEA. The CDR3 reads CSVVLAGDLAYEQYF.

The rearrangement links TRBV15 to TRBJ2-5; TCRdb proposes TRBD1, but this gene call is untestable without DNA. Germline V gives CDR1 LNHNV, CDR2 YYDKDF (reference sequence). The CDR3 consists of 11 residues. CDR3 in amino acids: CAVQGAETQYF.

The rearrangement links TRBV29-1 to TRBJ2-7; TCRdb reports TRBD1, a call that lacks DNA to check it against. Germline V gene sequence: CDR1 SQVTM, CDR2 ANQGSEA. The CDR3 runs 13 residues. The CDR3 is CSVGSGTPYEQYF.

This clonotype is medium-sized by frequency. V is TRBV7-9 and J is TRBJ2-1; checking the TCRdb D call of TRBD1 is not possible without DNA. The CDR3 sequence is 17 residues long. The germline V gene has CDR1 SEHNR and CDR2 FQNEAQ (reference sequence). CDR3 sequence: CASSSPFGTPFEGEQFF.

The genes are TRBV29-1 and TRBJ1-5; TCRdb lists TRBD1, though no DNA is available to test this call. The length of the CDR3 is 15 residues. Germline loops: CDR1 SQVTM, CDR2 ANQGSEA. CDR3 region: CSATGGWDSNQPQHF.

This clonotype is called medium-sized based on its frequency. This sequence joins TRBV12-3 or TRBV12-4 and TRBJ2-7; TCRdb's D call of TRBD1 is untestable without DNA. This CDR3 is 14 amino acids long. The CDR3 sequence is CASRLGGVLSEQYF.

The rearrangement links TRBV15 to TRBJ2-7; TCRdb's assignment of TRBD1 cannot be checked, as there is no DNA. From germline, CDR1 is LNHNV and CDR2 YYDKDF (reference sequence). The CDR3 extends over 13 amino acids. CDR3: CATSMAGTYEQYF.

J is TRBJ2-7 and V is TRBV20-1; TCRdb indicates TRBD1, and absent DNA this call remains unverified. This CDR3 is 17 amino acids long. The germline V gene has CDR1 DFQATT and CDR2 SNEGSKA (reference sequence). The CDR3 here is CSASPKAPSRTIFEQYF.